A selection of T cell receptor beta chains follows, all from one sample in a study of T cells in Graves' hyperthyroidism and ophthalmopathy. Via MiXCR, TCRdb re-called the multiplex PCR reads, giving one row per CDR3 protein. The sample shows 300,000 to 450,000 distinct CDR3 sequences, approximately 15% of them seen only once. Sequencing was performed on blood. Receptor source: a woman aged 18-30 years with Graves' hyperthyroidism that later progressed to Graves' ophthalmopathy. Each CDR3 is given with its conserved first and last residue. Each record gives: CDR3 length, V gene, D gene, clone size, J gene, CDR3 protein, CDR3 DNA. A D gene is named only where the DNA matches it firmly. Expanded clones are given a class, and other clones once, few, many or no size at all.

>13|TRBV27|-|many|TRBJ2-3
CASRYLGTDTQYF
TGTGCCAGCAGATATTTGGGGACAGATACGCAGTATTTT
>12|TRBV5-4|-|few|TRBJ2-3
CASSFSGEPQYF
TGTGCCAGCAGCTTTTCAGGGGAACCGCAGTATTTT
>13|TRBV4-1|-|-|TRBJ2-5
CASSREREETQYF
TGCGCCAGCAGCCGGGAGCGGGAAGAGACCCAGTACTTC
>13|TRBV20-1|TRBD1|many|TRBJ2-7
CSAIGQGAYEQYF
TGCAGTGCTATCGGACAGGGGGCCTACGAGCAGTACTTC
>15|TRBV7-9|-|few|TRBJ2-5
CASSLVGPGRETQYF
TGTGCCAGCAGCTTAGTCGGCCCAGGACGAGAGACCCAGTACTTC
>13|TRBV3-1|-|many|TRBJ1-1
CASSQTGQTEAFF
TGTGCCAGCAGCCAAACTGGACAGACTGAAGCTTTCTTT
>15|TRBV18|-|many|TRBJ1-5
CASSPRPDSNQPQHF
TGTGCCAGCTCACCTCGCCCAGATAGCAATCAGCCCCAGCATTTT
>13|TRBV18|-|few|TRBJ2-1
CASSSTEYNEQFF
TGTGCCAGCTCGTCAACAGAGTACAATGAGCAGTTCTTC
>16|TRBV7-2|-|many|TRBJ2-3
CASSPSGPLGTDTQYF
TGTGCCAGCAGCCCAAGCGGACCCCTGGGAACAGATACGCAGTATTTT
>14|TRBV9|-|-|TRBJ1-2
CASSIQGGSGGYTF
TGTGCCAGCAGCATACAGGGTGGTTCAGGCGGCTACACCTTC
>14|TRBV18|TRBD1|many|TRBJ1-5
CASSPGQANQPQHF
TGTGCCAGCTCACCTGGACAGGCTAATCAGCCCCAGCATTTT
>14|TRBV20-1|-|-|TRBJ2-1
CSASGTRGSNEQFF
TGCAGTGCTTCCGGGACCCGCGGGTCCAATGAGCAGTTCTTC
>19|TRBV3-1|-|few|TRBJ2-5
CASSQDLLARAGGQETQYF
TGTGCCAGCAGCCAAGATCTCCTAGCGCGAGCTGGGGGCCAAGAGACCCAGTACTTC
>15|TRBV5-1|TRBD1|-|TRBJ1-2
CASSAGQGLSDGYTF
TGCGCCAGCAGCGCGGGACAGGGATTGAGTGATGGCTACACCTTC
>14|TRBV11-2|TRBD1|many|TRBJ1-4
CASSQDRAYEKLFF
TGTGCCAGCAGTCAAGACAGGGCATATGAAAAACTGTTTTTT
>15|TRBV6-1|-|many|TRBJ1-5
CASSEASSSNQPQHF
TGTGCCAGCAGTGAAGCGTCATCAAGCAATCAGCCCCAGCATTTT
>13|TRBV11-2|-|many|TRBJ2-1
CASSMTRGNEQFF
TGTGCCAGCAGCATGACTAGAGGCAATGAGCAGTTCTTC
>17|TRBV5-4|TRBD2|few|TRBJ2-5
CASSRTEAGGPQETQYF
TGTGCCAGCAGCCGCACGGAGGCGGGAGGGCCACAAGAGACCCAGTACTTC
>13|TRBV25-1|TRBD1|-|TRBJ2-5
CASQDRGPETQYF
TGTGCCAGCCAGGACAGGGGACCTGAGACCCAGTACTTC
>17|TRBV2|-|few|TRBJ2-6
CASSEALAGSGANVLTF
TGTGCCAGCAGTGAAGCGCTTGCAGGCTCTGGGGCCAACGTCCTGACTTTC
>15|TRBV6-2/TRBV6-3|TRBD2|many|TRBJ2-1
CASSWLAGGPNEQFF
TGTGCCAGCAGTTGGCTAGCGGGAGGGCCCAATGAGCAGTTCTTC
>15|TRBV28|TRBD2|many|TRBJ2-3
CASSSGLEALDTQYF
TGTGCCAGCAGCTCGGGACTAGAGGCTTTAGATACGCAGTATTTT
>15|TRBV7-8|-|many|TRBJ1-4
CASSSDDSTGEKLFF
TGTGCCAGCAGCTCAGATGACAGTACAGGGGAAAAACTGTTTTTT
>15|TRBV7-9|TRBD2|-|TRBJ2-7
CASSTSGRLHYEQYF
TGTGCCAGCAGTACTAGCGGGAGGCTTCACTACGAGCAGTACTTC
>14|TRBV9|TRBD2|-|TRBJ2-5
CASSPAGVVETQYF
TGTGCCAGCAGTCCAGCGGGAGTAGTAGAGACCCAGTACTTC
>14|TRBV19|-|many|TRBJ1-1
CASSEGRPRAEAFF
TGTGCCAGTAGTGAAGGCAGGCCCCGGGCTGAAGCTTTCTTT
>13|TRBV2|-|many|TRBJ1-1
CASTRGGGTEAFF
TGTGCCAGCACCCGCGGAGGGGGCACTGAAGCTTTCTTT
>11|TRBV29-1|-|few|TRBJ2-7
CSGWDSYEQYF
TGCAGCGGGTGGGACTCCTACGAGCAGTACTTC
>14|TRBV28|-|many|TRBJ2-7
CASSLRQAIYEQYF
TGTGCCAGCAGTTTGCGACAGGCGATCTACGAGCAGTACTTC
>15|TRBV7-8|TRBD1|-|TRBJ2-7
CTSSHLRDRGIEQYF
TGTACCAGCAGCCATCTTCGGGACAGGGGGATCGAGCAGTACTTC
>15|TRBV3-1|TRBD1|many|TRBJ2-7
CASSQDGQGRYEQYF
TGTGCCAGCAGCCAAGACGGACAGGGTCGGTACGAGCAGTACTTC
>12|TRBV11-2|-|-|TRBJ2-1
CDSSSRGNEQFF
TGTGACAGCAGCTCCCGGGGGAATGAGCAGTTCTTC
>15|TRBV2|TRBD1|many|TRBJ2-2
CASSQDRGLTGELFF
TGTGCCAGCAGTCAGGACAGGGGGCTCACCGGGGAGCTGTTTTTT
>15|TRBV11-1|-|few|TRBJ1-2
CASSLTQGANYGYTF
TGTGCCAGCAGCTTAACTCAGGGCGCTAACTATGGCTACACCTTC
>11|TRBV28|-|many|TRBJ2-5
CASSLRGTQYF
TGTGCCAGCAGTTTACGGGGGACCCAGTACTTC
>15|TRBV7-2|-|many|TRBJ2-1
CASSLSQGVSNEQFF
TGTGCCAGCAGCTTATCACAGGGTGTGTCCAATGAGCAGTTCTTC
>12|TRBV20-1|-|-|TRBJ1-2
CSARDLGGGYTF
TGCAGTGCTAGAGATTTGGGGGGGGGCTACACCTTC
>17|TRBV7-2|TRBD2|many|TRBJ2-3
CASSLMSSGLGGDTQYF
TGTGCCAGCAGCTTAATGTCTAGCGGCCTCGGGGGAGATACGCAGTATTTT
>15|TRBV30|TRBD2|-|TRBJ2-7
CAWIDAGLALREQYF
TGTGCCTGGATCGACGCCGGACTAGCGCTCCGCGAGCAGTACTTC
>13|TRBV5-1|-|many|TRBJ2-7
CASSGSSGHEQYF
TGCGCCAGCAGCGGCTCTTCAGGGCACGAGCAGTACTTC
>13|TRBV19|-|many|TRBJ1-1
CASTRGFVAEAFF
TGTGCCAGTACGAGGGGCTTTGTTGCTGAAGCTTTCTTT
>11|TRBV27|-|many|TRBJ2-3
CASKSLDTQYF
TGTGCCAGCAAATCGTTAGATACGCAGTATTTT
>13|TRBV20-1|-|few|TRBJ2-1
CSVMGTSYNEQFF
TGCAGTGTCATGGGCACCTCCTACAATGAGCAGTTCTTC
>14|TRBV18|-|few|TRBJ2-1
CASSPLTENNEQFF
TGTGCCAGCTCACCTCTCACGGAAAATAATGAGCAGTTCTTC
>15|TRBV13|-|many|TRBJ1-6
CASSLVSEVGSPLHF
TGTGCCAGCAGCTTAGTATCGGAGGTCGGGTCACCCCTCCACTTT
>13|TRBV6-1|-|many|TRBJ2-7
CAICTGELREQYF
TGTGCCATCTGCACGGGAGAACTACGCGAGCAGTACTTC
>11|TRBV30|-|few|TRBJ1-2
CACSSGTADTF
TGTGCCTGCTCTTCGGGGACCGCGGACACCTTC
>12|TRBV28|TRBD1|many|TRBJ1-1
CASRDRATEAFF
TGTGCCAGCCGGGACAGGGCCACTGAAGCTTTCTTT
>15|TRBV2|-|many|TRBJ2-1
CASRPGKGLGNEQFF
TGTGCCAGCAGGCCGGGTAAGGGTTTAGGGAATGAGCAGTTCTTC
>15|TRBV10-3|-|few|TRBJ2-2
CAISFGVGGTGELFF
TGTGCCATCAGTTTCGGAGTCGGTGGGACCGGGGAGCTGTTTTTT
>19|TRBV28|-|many|TRBJ2-7
CASSLRNRHDIWISYEQYF
TGTGCCAGCAGTTTAAGAAACCGACATGACATATGGATATCCTACGAGCAGTACTTC
>15|TRBV7-2|TRBD2|few|TRBJ2-3
CASSLLREGQDTQYF
TGTGCCAGCAGCTTGCTGCGGGAGGGCCAAGATACGCAGTATTTT
>13|TRBV29-1|TRBD1|-|TRBJ1-2
CSVEGQGSYGYTF
TGCAGCGTTGAGGGACAGGGGAGCTATGGCTACACCTTC
>13|TRBV11-2|-|many|TRBJ1-2
CASSLTGLNGYTF
TGTGCCAGCAGCCTAACAGGGTTGAACGGCTACACCTTC
>16|TRBV7-3|-|-|TRBJ2-2
CASSLTGAANTGELFF
TGTGCCAGCAGCTTAACCGGGGCAGCGAACACCGGGGAGCTGTTTTTT
>14|TRBV20-1|TRBD2|-|TRBJ2-2
CSVLSGRIAGELFF
TGCAGTGTCCTTAGCGGGAGAATCGCCGGGGAGCTGTTTTTT
>18|TRBV11-2|-|many|TRBJ2-1
CASSLVPSQFTTYNEQFF
TGTGCCAGCAGCTTAGTACCCAGCCAGTTTACCACCTACAATGAGCAGTTCTTC
>14|TRBV7-8|TRBD2|many|TRBJ2-1
CASRLAGGSNEQFF
TGTGCCAGCAGACTAGCGGGAGGGAGCAATGAGCAGTTCTTC
>18|TRBV7-8|TRBD2|few|TRBJ2-2
CASSSSSGRARNTGELFF
TGTGCCAGCAGCTCCTCTAGCGGGAGGGCCCGGAACACCGGGGAGCTGTTTTTT
>15|TRBV18|-|many|TRBJ1-5
CASSPSQGPNQPQHF
TGTGCCAGCTCACCATCCCAGGGCCCCAATCAGCCCCAGCATTTT